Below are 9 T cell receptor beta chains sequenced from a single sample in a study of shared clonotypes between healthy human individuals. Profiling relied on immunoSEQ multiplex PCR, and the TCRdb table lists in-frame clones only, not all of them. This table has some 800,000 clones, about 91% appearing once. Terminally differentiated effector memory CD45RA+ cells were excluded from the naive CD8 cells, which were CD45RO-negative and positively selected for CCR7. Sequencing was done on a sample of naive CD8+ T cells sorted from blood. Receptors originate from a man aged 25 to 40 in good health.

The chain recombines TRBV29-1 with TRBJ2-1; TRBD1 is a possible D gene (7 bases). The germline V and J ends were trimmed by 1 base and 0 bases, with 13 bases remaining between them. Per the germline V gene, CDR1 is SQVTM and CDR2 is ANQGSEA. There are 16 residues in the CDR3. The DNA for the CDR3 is TGCAGCGTTGAAGGGCGGAGGGGGCTCTCCTACAATGAGCAGTTCTTC. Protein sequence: CSVEGRRGLSYNEQFF.

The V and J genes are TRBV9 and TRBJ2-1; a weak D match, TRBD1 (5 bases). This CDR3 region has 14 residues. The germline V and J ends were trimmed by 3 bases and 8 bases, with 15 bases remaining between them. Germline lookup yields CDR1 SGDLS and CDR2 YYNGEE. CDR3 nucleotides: TGTGCCAGCAGCGCACAAGGGGAATGGGATGAGCAGTTCTTC. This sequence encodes CASSAQGEWDEQFF. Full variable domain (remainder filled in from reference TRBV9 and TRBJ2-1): DSGVTQTPKHLITATGQRVTLRCSPRSGDLSVYWYQQSLDQGLQFLIQYYNGEERAKGNILERFSAQQFPDLHSELNLSSLELGDSALYFCASSAQGEWDEQFFGPGTRLTVL.

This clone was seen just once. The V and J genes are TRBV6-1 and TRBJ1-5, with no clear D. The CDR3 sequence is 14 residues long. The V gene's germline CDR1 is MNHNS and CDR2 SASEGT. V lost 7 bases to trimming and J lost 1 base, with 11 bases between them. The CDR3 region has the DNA TGTGCCAGCACCCCGGGTCTCAGCAATCAGCCCCAGCATTTT. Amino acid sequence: CASTPGLSNQPQHF.

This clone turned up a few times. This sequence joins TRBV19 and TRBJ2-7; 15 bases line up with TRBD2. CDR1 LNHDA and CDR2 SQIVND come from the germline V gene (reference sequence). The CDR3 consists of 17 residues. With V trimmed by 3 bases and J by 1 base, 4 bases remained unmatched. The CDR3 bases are TGTGCCAGTAGTATCGGACTAGCGGGAGGGCCATCCTACGAGCAGTACTTC. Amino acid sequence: CASSIGLAGGPSYEQYF.

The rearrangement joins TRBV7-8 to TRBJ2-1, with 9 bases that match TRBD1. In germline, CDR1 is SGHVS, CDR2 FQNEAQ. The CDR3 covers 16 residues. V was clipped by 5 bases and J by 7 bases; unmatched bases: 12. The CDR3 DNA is TGTGCCAGCAGCATCTCTTCCGGGACAGGGTTGAATGAGCAGTTCTTC. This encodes CASSISSGTGLNEQFF.

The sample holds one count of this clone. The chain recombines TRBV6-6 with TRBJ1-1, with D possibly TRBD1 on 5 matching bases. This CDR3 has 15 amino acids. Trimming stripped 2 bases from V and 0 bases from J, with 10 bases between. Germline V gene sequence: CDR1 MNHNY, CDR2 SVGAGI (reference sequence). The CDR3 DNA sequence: TGTGCCAGCAGTTACGCGGACACCCTGAACACTGAAGCTTTCTTT. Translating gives CASSYADTLNTEAFF.

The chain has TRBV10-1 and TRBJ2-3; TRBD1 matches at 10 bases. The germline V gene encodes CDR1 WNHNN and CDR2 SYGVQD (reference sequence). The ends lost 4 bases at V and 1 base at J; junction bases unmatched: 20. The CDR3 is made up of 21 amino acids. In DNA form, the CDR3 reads TGCGCCAGCAGTGGGACCATACTCGGACAGGGGGACCGACTCCGCACAGATACGCAGTATTTT. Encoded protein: CASSGTILGQGDRLRTDTQYF.

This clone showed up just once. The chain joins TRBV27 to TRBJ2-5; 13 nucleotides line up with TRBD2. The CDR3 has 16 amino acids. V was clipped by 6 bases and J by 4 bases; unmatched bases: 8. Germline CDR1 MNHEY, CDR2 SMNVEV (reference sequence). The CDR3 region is CASSPRTSGRGETQYF. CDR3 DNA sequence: TGTGCCAGCAGCCCTAGGACTAGCGGGAGAGGAGAGACCCAGTACTTC.

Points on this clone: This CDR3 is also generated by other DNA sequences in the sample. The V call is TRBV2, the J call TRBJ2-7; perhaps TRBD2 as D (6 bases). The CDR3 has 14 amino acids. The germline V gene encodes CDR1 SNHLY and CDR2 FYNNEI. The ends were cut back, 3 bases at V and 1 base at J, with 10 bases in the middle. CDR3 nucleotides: TGTGCCAGCAGTGAGGCGGGACGGTCCTACGAGCAGTACTTC. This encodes CASSEAGRSYEQYF.